This T cell receptor beta chain is from a study of blood T cells in healthy people across ages (dated by TCRdb to the mid-2010s). Regarding the study in general: Template switching captured roughly one uniquely barcoded TCR beta cDNA molecule per two T cells in model experiments. Age-related changes in TCR beta repertoire diversity were measured in the study by deep sequencing normalized with unique cDNA molecular identifiers. Donors were grouped into four age groups: young (average 16 years), middle-aged (39), aged (about 60) and long-lived (approximately 81). To avoid experimental bias, donors of different ages were distributed randomly across sequencing lanes. Using the same blood draw, the study looked at two additional independent replicas of 1 million unique cDNA reads for two donors, one aged 18 to 30 and the other aged 80 or older.

General conclusions and limits of the study: As age increased, observed TCR beta diversity per million T cells dropped in a roughly linear way, and a significant reduction was already evident by age 40. The CMV infection status of donors was not known, potentially confounding age-related changes in expanded clonotypes. A strong correlation was found between observed TCR beta diversity and the percentage of naive T cells measured by flow cytometry. Conclusive comparison of naive and antigen-experienced compartments was prevented by the profiling of bulk unsorted PBMCs. Total diversity estimates from one million sequenced T cells were considered lower bounds and underestimates. Compared with the aged group, more naive CD4+ T cells, fewer expanded clones and increased TCR diversity were shown by the long-lived group, suggesting age selection.

Libraries were made using 5' RACE. The sequencer listed for this sample is Illumina HiSeq 2500. The second PCR ran for roughly 7 to 12 cycles and used a J-beta primer mix along with a sample-barcoded 5' primer. A unique molecular identifier was introduced onto each TCR beta cDNA molecule by a template-switch 5' adaptor carrying 12 random nucleotides. Each sample yielded at least 3 million CDR3-containing paired-end reads. First-strand cDNA synthesis was performed from all RNA using the Mint cDNA synthesis kit, with priming by a TRBC-specific oligonucleotide. After uracil-DNA glycosylase treatment, a first 18-cycle PCR used universal primers M1SS and BC2_uni_R on all cDNA. The study's own analysis went as follows. For normalization, 1 million high-quality reads, each with a distinct molecular identifier, were randomly selected from each sample. Instead of being binned into consensus sequences, reads that shared molecular identifiers were thrown out. CDR3 identification, clonotype clustering and error correction used MiTCR with a Q25 quality threshold and the strictest error-elimination algorithm. A nonparametric unseen species model using Euler transformation provided a lower-bound estimate of total TCR beta diversity. TCRdb cleaned the public reads at Q25 with fastp, built clones with MiXCR and kept in-frame beta chains. Rows with a matching CDR3 protein are joined into one entry that keeps the most common DNA and genes. The V and J calls shown here were made by TCRdb, not taken from the authors' results. A total of more than 650,000 distinct CDR3 sequences appear in this sample, approximately 53% of them only once. The ten largest clones capture approximately 40% of the sample.

The germline V and J ends show losses of 1 base and 5 bases respectively, and no gene match explains 5 bases of the junction. The CDR3 measures 15 amino acids from cysteine to phenylalanine. The sequence is cut down to CDR3 DNA, 45 bases in frame from base 1. The roughly 39 donors, aged about 6 to 90 years, were systemically healthy Caucasian individuals from Russia. About 9.8 milliliters of peripheral blood were drawn from each donor into EDTA-treated Vacutainer tubes. PBMCs were isolated by Ficoll-Paque density-gradient centrifugation, with at least 6 million obtained per sample. Trizol reagent was used to extract total RNA from PBMCs, with at least 5.5 micrograms per sample. For every donor, flow cytometry on a PBMC aliquot measured the percentage of naive CD45RAhigh/CD27high T cells. In its sample, this clonotype was seen a few times. Its recognized antigen is unknown. Per-base qualities were not stored, and no clone one base away is much larger.

This receptor was identified in an older man in good health. The sequenced sample consisted of blood. The chain is made from TRBV12-3 or TRBV12-4 and TRBJ2-1, and 7 bases in between align with TRBD2. The CDR3: CASSLGGGVNNEQFF. The nucleotides are TGTGCCAGCAGTTTAGGGGGAGGGGTGAACAATGAGCAGTTCTTC.